The present TCR beta chain was sequenced within a study of response to subunit inactivated influenza vaccine. TCRdb re-derived calls from the RT-PCR reads in MiXCR, one entry per CDR3 protein. The sample contains fewer than 700,000 distinct CDR3 sequences, over 10% of which appear only once. From germline, CDR1 is LGHNA and CDR2 YSLEER. The ends were cut back, 1 base at V and 0 bases at J, with 10 bases in the middle. CDR3 length: 17 residues. Specimen: PBMCs from blood, collected 45 days after vaccination. This rearrangement joins TRBV4-3 to TRBJ2-6; TRBD2 is a possible D gene (5 bases). The sequence derives from a middle-aged man who received an inactivated influenza vaccine. The CDR3 bases are TGCGCCAGCAGCCAAGGGATCAGCGGCTCTGGGGCCAACGTCCTGACTTTC. This codes for CASSQGISGSGANVLTF.